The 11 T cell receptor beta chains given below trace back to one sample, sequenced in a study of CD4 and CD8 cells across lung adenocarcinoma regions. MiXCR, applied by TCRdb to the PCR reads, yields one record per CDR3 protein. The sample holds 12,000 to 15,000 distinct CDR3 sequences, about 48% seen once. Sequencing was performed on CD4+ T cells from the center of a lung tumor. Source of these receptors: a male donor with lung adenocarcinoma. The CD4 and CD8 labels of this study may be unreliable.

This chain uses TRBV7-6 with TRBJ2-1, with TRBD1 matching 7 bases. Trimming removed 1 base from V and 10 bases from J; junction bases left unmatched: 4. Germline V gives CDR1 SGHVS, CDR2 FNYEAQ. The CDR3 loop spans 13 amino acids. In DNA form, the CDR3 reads TGTGCCAGCAGCTTAGGACAGGGTATGGAGCAGTTCTTC. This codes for CASSLGQGMEQFF.

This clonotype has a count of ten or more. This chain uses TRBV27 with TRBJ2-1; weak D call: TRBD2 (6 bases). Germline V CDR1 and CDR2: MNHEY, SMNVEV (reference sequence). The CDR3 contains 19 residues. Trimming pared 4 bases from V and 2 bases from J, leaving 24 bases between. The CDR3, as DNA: TGTGCCAGCAGTTCACTCGGGGGTTACTTTGGTCCGGCCTACAATGAGCAGTTCTTC. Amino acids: CASSSLGGYFGPAYNEQFF.

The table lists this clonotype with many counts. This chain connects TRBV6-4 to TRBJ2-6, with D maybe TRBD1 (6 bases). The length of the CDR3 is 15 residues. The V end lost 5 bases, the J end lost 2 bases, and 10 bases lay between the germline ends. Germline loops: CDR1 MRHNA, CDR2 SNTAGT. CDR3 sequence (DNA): TGTGCCAGCAGTCCAGGGGAGACTGGGGCCAACGTCCTGACTTTC. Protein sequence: CASSPGETGANVLTF.

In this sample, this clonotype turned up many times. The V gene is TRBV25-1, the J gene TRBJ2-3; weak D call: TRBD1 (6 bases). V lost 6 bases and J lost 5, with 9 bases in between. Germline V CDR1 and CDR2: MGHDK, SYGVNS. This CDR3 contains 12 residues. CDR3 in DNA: TGTGCCAGCAGCCTAGGGGGAGATACGCAGTATTTT. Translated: CASSLGGDTQYF.

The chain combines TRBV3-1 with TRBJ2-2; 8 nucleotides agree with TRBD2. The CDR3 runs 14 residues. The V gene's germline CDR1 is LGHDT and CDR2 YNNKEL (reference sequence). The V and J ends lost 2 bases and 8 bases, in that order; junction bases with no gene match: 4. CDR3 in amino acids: CASSQRVAGGELFF. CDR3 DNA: TGTGCCAGCAGCCAAAGAGTAGCGGGAGGGGAGCTGTTTTTT.

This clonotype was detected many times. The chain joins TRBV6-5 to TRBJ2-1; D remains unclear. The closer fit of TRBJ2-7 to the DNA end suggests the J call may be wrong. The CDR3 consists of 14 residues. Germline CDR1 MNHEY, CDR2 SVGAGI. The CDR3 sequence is CASSYRRQNYEQYF. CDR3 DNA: TGTGCCAGCAGTTACAGGCGACAAAACTACGAGCAGTACTTC.

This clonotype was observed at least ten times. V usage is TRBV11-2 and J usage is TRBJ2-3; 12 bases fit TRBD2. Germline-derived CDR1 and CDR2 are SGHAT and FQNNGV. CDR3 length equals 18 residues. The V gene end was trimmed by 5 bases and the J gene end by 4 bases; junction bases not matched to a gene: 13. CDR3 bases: TGTGCCAGCAGCCAAACCTCTAGCGGGAGGGCCATCCCAGATACGCAGTATTTT. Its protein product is CASSQTSSGRAIPDTQYF.

CDR3 protein: CAGKGGQDQDTQYF. The CDR3 DNA reads as TGTGCGGGCAAAGGGGGCCAGGACCAAGATACGCAGTATTTT. The rearrangement links TRBV10-3 to TRBJ2-3; 7 nucleotides align to TRBD1. CDR3 length: 14 amino acids. Germline assignment: CDR1 ENHRY and CDR2 SYGVKD.

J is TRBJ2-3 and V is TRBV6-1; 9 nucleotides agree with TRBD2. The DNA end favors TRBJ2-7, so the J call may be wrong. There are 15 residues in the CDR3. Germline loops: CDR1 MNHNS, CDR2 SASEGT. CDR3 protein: CARGEGSGGPDTQYF. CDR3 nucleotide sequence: TGTGCCAGGGGGGAAGGTAGCGGGGGCCCAGATACGCAGTACTTC.

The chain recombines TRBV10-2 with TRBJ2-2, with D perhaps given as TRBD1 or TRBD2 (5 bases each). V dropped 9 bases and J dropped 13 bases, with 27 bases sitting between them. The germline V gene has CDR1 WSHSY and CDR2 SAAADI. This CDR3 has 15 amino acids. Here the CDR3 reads CARGPQVAGTDTLFF. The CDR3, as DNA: TGCGCCAGGGGCCCACAGGTTGCGGGCACCGATACGCTGTTTTTT.

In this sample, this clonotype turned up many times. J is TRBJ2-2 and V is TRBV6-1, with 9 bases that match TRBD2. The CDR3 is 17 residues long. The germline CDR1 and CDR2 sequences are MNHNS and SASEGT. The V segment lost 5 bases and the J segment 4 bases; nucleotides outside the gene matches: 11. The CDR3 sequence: CASSPNLSGSGTGELFF. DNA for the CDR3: TGTGCCAGCAGTCCGAACCTTAGCGGGAGTGGCACCGGGGAGCTGTTTTTT.